This T cell receptor beta chain was captured by sequencing in a study of blood T cells in healthy people across ages. Regarding this clonotype: The target antigen is unknown.

Through a sample-barcoded 5' primer and a J-beta primer mix, a second PCR was run for roughly 6 to 11 cycles. One entry per CDR3 protein, called by TCRdb with MiXCR from the 5' RACE reads. The table has around 1,000,000 distinct CDR3 sequences, approximately 25% seen once; the top ten hold about 0.8%. In germline, CDR1 is PRHDT, CDR2 FYEKMQ (reference sequence). There are 15 residues in the CDR3. Notes on the study in general: It was not known whether donors were CMV positive (a possible confounder of expanded clonotype changes). What prevented conclusive comparison of naive and antigen-experienced cells was that PBMCs were unsorted. While age rose, TCR beta diversity per million T cells dropped in a roughly linear way.

This sample also appeared in a second study, on T cells of mothers and their children. That work states: In the second PCR, M1S primer introduced barcodes and 2-4 random bases.

This chain uses TRBV13 with TRBJ2-5, with a tentative D call TRBD2 (5 bases). Matching the DNA end better, TRBJ2-1 makes the J call doubtful. The sequencing input was blood. The origin of this receptor is a girl aged 2 to 10 in good health. The CDR3 DNA sequence: TGTGCCAGCAGCTTAGCGGGGATCGTAGGCGATGAGCAGTTCTTC. This sequence encodes CASSLAGIVGDEQFF.